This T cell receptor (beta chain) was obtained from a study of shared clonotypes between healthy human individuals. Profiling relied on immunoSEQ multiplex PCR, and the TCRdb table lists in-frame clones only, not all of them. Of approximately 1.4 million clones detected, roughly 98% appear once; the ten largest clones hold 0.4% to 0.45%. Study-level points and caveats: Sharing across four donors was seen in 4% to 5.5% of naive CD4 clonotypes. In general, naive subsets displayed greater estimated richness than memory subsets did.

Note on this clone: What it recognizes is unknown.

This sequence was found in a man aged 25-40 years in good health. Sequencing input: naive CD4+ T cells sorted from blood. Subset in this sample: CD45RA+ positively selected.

This chain's CDR3 is CASSLSLSSHTQYF. The CDR3 coding sequence is TGTGCCAGCAGTTTATCGTTGTCCAGCCATACGCAGTATTTT. The chain employs TRBV27 and TRBJ2-3; D remains ambiguous. CDR1 is MNHEY, CDR2 SMNVEV, per germline (reference sequence). V was clipped by 0 bases and J by 7 bases, with 11 bases between them. The CDR3 length is 14 residues.